This T cell receptor beta chain was obtained from a study of control samples from healthy donors and cancer patients. Here immunoSEQ multiplex PCR was the method, and the copy in TCRdb shows in-frame clones only, minus some. The repertoire holds 110,000 to 150,000 clones, with 75% to 90% as singletons. This CDR3 region has 14 residues. V was shortened by 6 bases and J by 4 bases, with 13 bases between the two germline ends. Germline assignment: CDR1 ENHRY and CDR2 SYGVKD. The chain joins TRBV10-3 to TRBJ1-5; D might be TRBD1 (5 bases). Sample: blood. This clonotype was sampled from a man aged 25 to 40 in good health. CDR3 nucleotides: TGTGCCATCAGCGCGGGACGGGAAAATCAGCCCCAGCATTTT. Encoded protein: CAISAGRENQPQHF.